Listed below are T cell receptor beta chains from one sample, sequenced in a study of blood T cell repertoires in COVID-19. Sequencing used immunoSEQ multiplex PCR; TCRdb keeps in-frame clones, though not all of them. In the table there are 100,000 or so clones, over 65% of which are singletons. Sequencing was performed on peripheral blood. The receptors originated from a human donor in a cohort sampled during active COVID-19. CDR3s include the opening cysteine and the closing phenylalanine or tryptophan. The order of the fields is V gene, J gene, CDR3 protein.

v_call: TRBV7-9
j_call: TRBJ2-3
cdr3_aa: CASRFTSGDTDTQYF

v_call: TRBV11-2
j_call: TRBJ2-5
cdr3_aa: CASSLEWGQQETQYF

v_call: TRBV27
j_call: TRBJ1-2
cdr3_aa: CASSSGGVDYGYTF

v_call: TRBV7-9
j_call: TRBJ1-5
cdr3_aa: CASSRQGTWYSNQPQHF

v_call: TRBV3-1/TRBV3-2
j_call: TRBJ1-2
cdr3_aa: CASTQTGVYGYTF

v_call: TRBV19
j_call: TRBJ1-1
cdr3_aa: CASADRRPLSSAFF

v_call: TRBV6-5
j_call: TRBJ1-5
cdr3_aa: CASSSLGGRNQPQHF

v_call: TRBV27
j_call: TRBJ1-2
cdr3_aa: CASSLNFGYGYTF

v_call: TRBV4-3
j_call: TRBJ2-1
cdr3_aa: CASSQDHLAEGTYNEQFF

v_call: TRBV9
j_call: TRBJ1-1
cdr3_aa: CASSAHPGQGLTEAFF

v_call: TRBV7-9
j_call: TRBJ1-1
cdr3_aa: CASSLGDTRNTEAFF

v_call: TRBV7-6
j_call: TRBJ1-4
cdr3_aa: CASSRIGRSTNEKLFF

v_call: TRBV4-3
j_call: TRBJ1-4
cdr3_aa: CASSQAWQGANEKLFF

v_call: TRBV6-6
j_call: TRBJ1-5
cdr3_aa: CASSPPQGGGFNQPQHF

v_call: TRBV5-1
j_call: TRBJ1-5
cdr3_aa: CASSLAGGSNQPQHF

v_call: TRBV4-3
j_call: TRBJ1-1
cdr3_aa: CASSHGSRNTEAFF

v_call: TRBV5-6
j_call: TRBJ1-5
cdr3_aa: CASSPRGDRDQPQHF

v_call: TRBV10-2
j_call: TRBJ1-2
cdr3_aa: CASNRDSYGYTF

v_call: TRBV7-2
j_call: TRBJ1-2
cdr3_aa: CASSYLLTTNYGYTF

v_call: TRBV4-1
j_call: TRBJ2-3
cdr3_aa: CASSQDKGTSGGTDTQYF

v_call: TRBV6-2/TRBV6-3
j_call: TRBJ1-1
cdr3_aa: CASSYVGEAFF

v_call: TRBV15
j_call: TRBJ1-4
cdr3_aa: CATSITREKLFF

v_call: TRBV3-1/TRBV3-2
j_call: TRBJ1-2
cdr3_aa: CASRGADRYTF

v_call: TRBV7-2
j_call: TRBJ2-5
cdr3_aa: CASSPGGAQETQYF

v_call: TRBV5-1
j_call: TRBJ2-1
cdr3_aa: CASRSGRGHNEQFF

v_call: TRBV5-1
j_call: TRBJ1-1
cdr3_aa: CASSGARDLAEAFF